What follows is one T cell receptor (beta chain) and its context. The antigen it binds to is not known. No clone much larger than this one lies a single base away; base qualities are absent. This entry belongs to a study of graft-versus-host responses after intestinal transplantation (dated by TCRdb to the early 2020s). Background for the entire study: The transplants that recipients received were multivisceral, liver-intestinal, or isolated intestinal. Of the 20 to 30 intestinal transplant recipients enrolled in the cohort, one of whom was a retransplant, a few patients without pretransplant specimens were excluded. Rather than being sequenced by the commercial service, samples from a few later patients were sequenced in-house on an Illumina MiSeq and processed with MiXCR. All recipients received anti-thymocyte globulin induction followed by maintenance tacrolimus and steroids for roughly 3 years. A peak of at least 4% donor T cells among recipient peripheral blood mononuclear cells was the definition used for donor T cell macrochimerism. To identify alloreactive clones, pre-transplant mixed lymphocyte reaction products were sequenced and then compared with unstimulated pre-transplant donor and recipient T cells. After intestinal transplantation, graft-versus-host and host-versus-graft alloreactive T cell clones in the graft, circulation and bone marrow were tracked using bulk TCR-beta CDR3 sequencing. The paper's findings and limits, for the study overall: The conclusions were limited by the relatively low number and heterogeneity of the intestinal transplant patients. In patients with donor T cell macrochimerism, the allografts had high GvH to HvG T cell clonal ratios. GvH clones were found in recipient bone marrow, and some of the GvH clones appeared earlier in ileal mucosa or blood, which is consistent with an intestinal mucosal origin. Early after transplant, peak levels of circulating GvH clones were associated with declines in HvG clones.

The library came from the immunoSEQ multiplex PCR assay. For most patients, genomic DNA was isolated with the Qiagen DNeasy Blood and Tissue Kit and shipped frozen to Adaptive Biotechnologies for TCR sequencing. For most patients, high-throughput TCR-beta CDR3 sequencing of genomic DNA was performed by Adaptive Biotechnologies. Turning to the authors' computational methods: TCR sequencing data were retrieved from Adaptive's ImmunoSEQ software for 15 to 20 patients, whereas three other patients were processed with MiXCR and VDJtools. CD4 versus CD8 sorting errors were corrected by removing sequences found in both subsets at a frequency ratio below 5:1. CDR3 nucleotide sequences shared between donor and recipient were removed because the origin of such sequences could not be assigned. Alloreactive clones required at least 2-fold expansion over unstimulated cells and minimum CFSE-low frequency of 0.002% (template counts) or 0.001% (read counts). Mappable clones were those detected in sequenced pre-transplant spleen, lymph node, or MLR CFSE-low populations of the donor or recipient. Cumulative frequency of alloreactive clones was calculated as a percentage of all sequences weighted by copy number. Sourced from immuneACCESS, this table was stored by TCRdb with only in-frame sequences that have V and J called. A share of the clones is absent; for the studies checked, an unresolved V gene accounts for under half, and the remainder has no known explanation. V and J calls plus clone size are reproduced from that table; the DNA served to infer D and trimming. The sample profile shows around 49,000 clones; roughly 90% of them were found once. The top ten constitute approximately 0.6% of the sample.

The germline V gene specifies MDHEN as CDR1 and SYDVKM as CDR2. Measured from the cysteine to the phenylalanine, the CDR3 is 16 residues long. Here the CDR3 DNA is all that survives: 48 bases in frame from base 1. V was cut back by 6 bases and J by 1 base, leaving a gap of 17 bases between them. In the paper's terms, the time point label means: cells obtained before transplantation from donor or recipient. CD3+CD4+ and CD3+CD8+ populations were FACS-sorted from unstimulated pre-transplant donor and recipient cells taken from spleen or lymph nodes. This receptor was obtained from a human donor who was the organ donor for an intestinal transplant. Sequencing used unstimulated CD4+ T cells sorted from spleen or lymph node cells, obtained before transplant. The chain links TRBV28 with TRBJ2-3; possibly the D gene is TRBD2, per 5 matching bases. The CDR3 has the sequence CASSSSLGKRTDTQYF. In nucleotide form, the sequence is TGTGCCAGCAGCTCCAGTCTCGGGAAACGCACAGATACGCAGTATTTT.